The T cell receptor beta chain under discussion was sequenced for a study of shared clonotypes between healthy human individuals. Each sample came from a Caucasian adult donor living in Nashville, Tennessee. It was across several immunoSEQ plates that each subset's genomic DNA was evenly split. Clones were read by immunoSEQ multiplex PCR, and TCRdb kept only the in-frame ones, dropping some. The sample has 2 million to 2.5 million clones, approximately 90% seen once; the top ten hold roughly 0.34%. As concerns this clone: What it binds is unknown.

Study findings and constraints: Sorted-subset samples were not fully sequenced, rarefaction indicated.

The TCR comes from a man aged 18 to 29 in good health. Some clones in this sample may be carry-over from other donors' samples. The sequenced material came from naive CD4+ T cells from PBMCs. Subset reported: CD45RA+ positively selected.

Here the CDR3 DNA reads TGTGCCACCTCCGGGACAGGGTTCTACAATGAGCAGTTCTTC. It encodes CATSGTGFYNEQFF. This chain links TRBV27 with TRBJ2-1, with 9 bases identical to TRBD1. Germline assignment: CDR1 MNHEY and CDR2 SMNVEV (reference sequence). The CDR3 is made up of 14 amino acids. Trimming at V came to 10 bases and at J to 3 bases, leaving 7 bases not matched to a gene.